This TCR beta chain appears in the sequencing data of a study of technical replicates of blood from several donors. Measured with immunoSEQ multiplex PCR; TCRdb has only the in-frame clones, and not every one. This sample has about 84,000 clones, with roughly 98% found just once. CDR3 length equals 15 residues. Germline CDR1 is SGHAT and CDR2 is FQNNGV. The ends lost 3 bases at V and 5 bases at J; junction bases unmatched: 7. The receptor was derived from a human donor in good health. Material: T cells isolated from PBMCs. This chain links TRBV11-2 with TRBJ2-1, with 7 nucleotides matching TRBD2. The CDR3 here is CASSLGWGGNNEQFF. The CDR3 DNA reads TGTGCCAGCAGCTTGGGGTGGGGGGGTAACAATGAGCAGTTCTTC.